The present T cell receptor (beta chain) was sequenced within a study of T-cell reconstitution after alpha-beta-depleted transplantation in children. Unique molecular identifiers were built into the TCRbeta library. MiXCR, applied by TCRdb to the PCR reads, yields one record per CDR3 protein. Here the sample spans over 150,000 distinct CDR3 sequences, about 6.3% being singletons. In this sample, this clonotype turned up many times. V dropped 0 bases and J dropped 4 bases, with 15 bases sitting between them. The CDR3 is made up of 15 amino acids. Per the germline V gene, CDR1 is DFQATT and CDR2 is SNEGSKA (reference sequence).

This sequence originates from a human donor who donated a stem cell graft to a child with Wiskott-Aldrich syndrome. Sequencing was performed on PBMCs from the stem cell graft donor, taken from the stem cell graft. V gene TRBV20-1 combines with J gene TRBJ2-5; D is perhaps TRBD1 or TRBD2 (6 bases each). CDR3 in amino acids: CSAREPGARRETQYF. CDR3 bases: TGCAGTGCTAGAGAACCGGGGGCGAGAAGAGAGACCCAGTACTTC.